Included here is one T cell receptor (beta chain) sequence, with context. The antigen is unknown. The PCR employed 60 Vbeta primers together with 13 Jbeta primers. Data came from immunoSEQ multiplex PCR; TCRdb stores just in-frame clones and leaves some out. The sample holds approximately 150,000 clones; roughly four fifths are singletons and the top ten take 3.5% to 5%. The data were obtained in a study of cytomegalovirus exposure and HLA in healthy donors. Study-wide background: From donors who were HLA-typed, an early data release held 70 million to 90 million unique TCRs.

Study-wide results and caveats: The authors later found TCR association rates varying by HLA locus, with DRB1 most and HLA-C fewest. Researchers counted around 150 TCR beta chains as cytomegalovirus-associated. Association of a missense DCLRE1C variant with TCR beta V- and J-gene trimming was reported in a later analysis.

The sequenced material came from PBMCs. This clonotype originated in a man between 45 and 60 years old in good health and CMV-seropositive.

This CDR3 is CASSIRQGGSTDTQYF. The CDR3 bases are TGTGCCAGCTCAATCCGACAGGGTGGTTCCACAGATACGCAGTATTTT. The J gene is TRBJ2-3, the V gene TRBV18; 7 bases agree with TRBD1. V lost 5 bases and J lost 2; bases outside the gene matches: 10. Germline V gene lookup returns CDR1 KGHSH and CDR2 LQKENI. The CDR3 length is 16 residues.